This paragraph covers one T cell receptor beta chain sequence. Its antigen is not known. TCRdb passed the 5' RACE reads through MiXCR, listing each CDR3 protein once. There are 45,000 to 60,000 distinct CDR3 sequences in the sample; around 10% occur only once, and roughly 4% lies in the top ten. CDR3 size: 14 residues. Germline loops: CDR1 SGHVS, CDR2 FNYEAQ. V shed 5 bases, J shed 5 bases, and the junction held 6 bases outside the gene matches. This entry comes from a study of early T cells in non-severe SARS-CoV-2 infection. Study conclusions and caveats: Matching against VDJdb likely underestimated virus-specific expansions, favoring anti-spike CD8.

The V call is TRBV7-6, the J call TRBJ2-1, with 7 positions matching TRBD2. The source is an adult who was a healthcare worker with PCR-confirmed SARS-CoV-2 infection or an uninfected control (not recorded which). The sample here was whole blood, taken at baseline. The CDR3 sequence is CASSVGLADNEQFF. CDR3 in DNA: TGTGCCAGCAGCGTAGGGCTAGCGGACAATGAGCAGTTCTTC.